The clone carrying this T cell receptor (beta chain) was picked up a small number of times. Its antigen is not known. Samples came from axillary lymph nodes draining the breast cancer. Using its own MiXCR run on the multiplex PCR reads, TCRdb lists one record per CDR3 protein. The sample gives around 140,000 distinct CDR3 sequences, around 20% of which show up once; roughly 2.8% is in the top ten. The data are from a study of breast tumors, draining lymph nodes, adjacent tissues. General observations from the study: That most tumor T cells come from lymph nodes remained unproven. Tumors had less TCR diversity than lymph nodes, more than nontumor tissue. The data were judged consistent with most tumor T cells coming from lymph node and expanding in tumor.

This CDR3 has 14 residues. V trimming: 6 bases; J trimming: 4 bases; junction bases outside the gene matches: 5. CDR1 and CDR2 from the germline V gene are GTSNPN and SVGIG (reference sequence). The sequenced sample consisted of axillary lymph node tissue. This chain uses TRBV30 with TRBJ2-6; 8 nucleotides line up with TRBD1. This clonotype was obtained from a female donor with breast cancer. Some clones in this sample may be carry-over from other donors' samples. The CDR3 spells CACQGARGANVLTF. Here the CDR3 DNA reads TGTGCCTGTCAGGGGGCGCGGGGGGCCAACGTCCTGACTTTC.